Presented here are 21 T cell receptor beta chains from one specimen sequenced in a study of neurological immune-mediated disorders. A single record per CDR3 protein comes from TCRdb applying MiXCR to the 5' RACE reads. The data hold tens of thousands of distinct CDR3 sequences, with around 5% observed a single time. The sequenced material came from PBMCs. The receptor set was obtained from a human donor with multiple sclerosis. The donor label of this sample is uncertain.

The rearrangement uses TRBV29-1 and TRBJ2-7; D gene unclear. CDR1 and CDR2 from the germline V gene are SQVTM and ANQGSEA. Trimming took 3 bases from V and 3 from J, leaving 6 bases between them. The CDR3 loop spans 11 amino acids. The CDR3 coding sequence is TGCAGCGTTGATTCAGGCTACGAGCAGTACTTC. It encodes CSVDSGYEQYF.

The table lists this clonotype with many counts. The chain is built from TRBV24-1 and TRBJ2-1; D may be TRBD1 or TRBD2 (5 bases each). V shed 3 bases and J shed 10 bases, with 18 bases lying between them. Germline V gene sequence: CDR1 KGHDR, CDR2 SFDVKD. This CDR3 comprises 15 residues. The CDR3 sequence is CATSDPPGPQWEQFF. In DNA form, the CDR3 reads TGTGCCACCAGTGATCCTCCGGGACCCCAATGGGAGCAGTTCTTC.

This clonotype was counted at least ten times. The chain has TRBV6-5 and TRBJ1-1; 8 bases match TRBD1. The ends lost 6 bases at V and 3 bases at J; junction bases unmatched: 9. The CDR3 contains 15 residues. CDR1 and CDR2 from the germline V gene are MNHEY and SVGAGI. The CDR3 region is CASRPMGRGHTEAFF. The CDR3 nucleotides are TGTGCCAGCAGACCCATGGGCAGGGGGCACACTGAAGCTTTCTTT.

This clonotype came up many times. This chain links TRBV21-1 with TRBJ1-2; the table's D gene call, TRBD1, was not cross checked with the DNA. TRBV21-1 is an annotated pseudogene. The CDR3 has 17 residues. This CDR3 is CASSKSPARTGGSGYTF. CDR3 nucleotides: TGTGCCAGCAGCAAAAGTCCAGCTAGGACAGGAGGTAGTGGCTACACCTTC.

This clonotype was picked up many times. CDR3 bases: TGTGCCAGCAGCTTCGGGGGGTTAGCTGGCTACACCTTC. Its translation is CASSFGGLAGYTF. The chain is built from TRBV11-2 and TRBJ1-2, with a weak D call TRBD1 (5 bases). Trimming shortened V by 3 bases and J by 7 bases, and 12 bases separated the two germline ends. The CDR3 is 13 residues long. Germline CDR1 reads SGHAT; CDR2 reads FQNNGV.

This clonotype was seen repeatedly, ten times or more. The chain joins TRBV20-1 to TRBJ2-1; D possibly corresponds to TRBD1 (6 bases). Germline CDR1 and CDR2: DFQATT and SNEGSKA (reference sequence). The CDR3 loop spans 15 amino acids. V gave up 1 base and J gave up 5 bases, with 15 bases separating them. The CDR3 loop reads CSARGWGPVDNEQFF. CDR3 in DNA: TGCAGTGCTAGAGGCTGGGGGCCGGTCGACAATGAGCAGTTCTTC.

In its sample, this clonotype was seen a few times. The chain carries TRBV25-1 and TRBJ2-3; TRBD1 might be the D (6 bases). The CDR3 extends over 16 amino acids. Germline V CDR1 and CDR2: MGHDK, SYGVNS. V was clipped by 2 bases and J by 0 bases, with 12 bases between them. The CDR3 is CASSERQEPSTDTQYF. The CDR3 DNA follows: TGTGCCAGCAGTGAAAGACAGGAACCTAGCACAGATACGCAGTATTTT.

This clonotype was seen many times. DNA for the CDR3: TGTGCCAGCAGCTTAGAACTGGATTGGGGGGCTGAGCAGTTCTTC. Its translation: CASSLELDWGAEQFF. V usage is TRBV7-6 and J usage is TRBJ2-1; D may be TRBD1 or TRBD2 (6 bases each). Trimming took off 1 base at V and 9 bases at J, with 16 bases between the two ends. The CDR3 extends over 15 amino acids. Germline-derived CDR1 and CDR2 are SGHVS and FNYEAQ.

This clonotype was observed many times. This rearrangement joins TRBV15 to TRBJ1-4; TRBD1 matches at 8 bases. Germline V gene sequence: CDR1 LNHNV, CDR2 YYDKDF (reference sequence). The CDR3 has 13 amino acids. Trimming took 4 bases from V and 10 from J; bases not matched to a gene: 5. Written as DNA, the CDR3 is TGTGCCACCAGCATGCCAGACAGGGGAAAACTGTTTTTT. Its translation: CATSMPDRGKLFF. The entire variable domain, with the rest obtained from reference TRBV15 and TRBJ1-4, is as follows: DAMVIQNPRYQVTQFGKPVTLSCSQTLNHNVMYWYQQKSSQAPKLLFHYYDKDFNNEADTPDNFQSRRPNTSFCFLDIRSPGLGDTAMYLCATSMPDRGKLFFGSGTQLSVL.

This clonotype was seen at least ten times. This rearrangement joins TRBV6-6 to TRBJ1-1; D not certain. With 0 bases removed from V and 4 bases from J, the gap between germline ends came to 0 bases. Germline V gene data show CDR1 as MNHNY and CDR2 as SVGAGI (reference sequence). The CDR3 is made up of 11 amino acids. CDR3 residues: CASSYSTEAFF. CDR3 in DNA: TGTGCCAGCAGTTACTCCACTGAAGCTTTCTTT.

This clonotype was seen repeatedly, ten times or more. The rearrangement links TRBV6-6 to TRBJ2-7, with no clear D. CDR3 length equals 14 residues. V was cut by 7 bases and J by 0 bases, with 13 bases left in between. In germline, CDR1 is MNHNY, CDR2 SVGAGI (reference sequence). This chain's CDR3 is CASTQRRSSYEQYF. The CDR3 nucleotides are TGTGCCAGCACACAGAGAAGGAGCTCCTACGAGCAGTACTTC.

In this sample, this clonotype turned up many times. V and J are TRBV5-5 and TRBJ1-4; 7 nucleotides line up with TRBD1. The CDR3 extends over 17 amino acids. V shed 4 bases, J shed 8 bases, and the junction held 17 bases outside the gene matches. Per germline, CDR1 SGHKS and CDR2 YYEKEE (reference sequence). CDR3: CASSPGRGLGSPEKLFF. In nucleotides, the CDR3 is TGTGCCAGCAGCCCCGGAAGGGGGCTCGGTTCCCCAGAAAAACTGTTTTTT.

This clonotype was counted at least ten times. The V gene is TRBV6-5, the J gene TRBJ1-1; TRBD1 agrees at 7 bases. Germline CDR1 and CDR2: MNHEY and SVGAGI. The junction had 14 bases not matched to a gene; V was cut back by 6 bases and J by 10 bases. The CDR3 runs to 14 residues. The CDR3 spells CASSPPGQIRPAFF. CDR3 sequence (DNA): TGTGCCAGCAGCCCCCCGGGACAGATCCGTCCAGCTTTCTTT.

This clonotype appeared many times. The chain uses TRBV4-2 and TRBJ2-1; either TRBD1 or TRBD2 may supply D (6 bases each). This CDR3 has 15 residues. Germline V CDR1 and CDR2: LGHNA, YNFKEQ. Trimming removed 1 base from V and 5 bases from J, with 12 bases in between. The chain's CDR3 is CASSQGGADNNEQFF. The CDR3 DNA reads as TGTGCCAGCAGCCAAGGGGGGGCCGACAACAATGAGCAGTTCTTC.

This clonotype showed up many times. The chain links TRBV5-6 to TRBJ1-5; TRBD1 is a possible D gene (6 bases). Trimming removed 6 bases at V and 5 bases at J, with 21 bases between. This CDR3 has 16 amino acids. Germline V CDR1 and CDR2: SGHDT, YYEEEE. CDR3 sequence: CASTSAAGGIDQPQHF. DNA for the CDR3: TGTGCCAGCACCTCAGCCGCGGGGGGCATCGATCAGCCCCAGCATTTT.

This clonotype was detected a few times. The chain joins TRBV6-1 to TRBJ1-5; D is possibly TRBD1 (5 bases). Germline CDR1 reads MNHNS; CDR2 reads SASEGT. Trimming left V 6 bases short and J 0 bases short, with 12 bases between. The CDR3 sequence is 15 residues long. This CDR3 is CASRDRGYSNQPQHF. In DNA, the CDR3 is TGTGCCAGCAGAGATAGGGGCTATAGCAATCAGCCCCAGCATTTT.

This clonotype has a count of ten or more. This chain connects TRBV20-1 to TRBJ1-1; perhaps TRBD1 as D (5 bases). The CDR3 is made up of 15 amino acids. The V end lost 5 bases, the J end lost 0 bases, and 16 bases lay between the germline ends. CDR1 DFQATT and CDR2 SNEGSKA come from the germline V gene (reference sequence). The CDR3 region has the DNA TGCAGTGCTCGACACGGGGGGTTCATGAACACTGAAGCTTTCTTT. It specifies CSARHGGFMNTEAFF.

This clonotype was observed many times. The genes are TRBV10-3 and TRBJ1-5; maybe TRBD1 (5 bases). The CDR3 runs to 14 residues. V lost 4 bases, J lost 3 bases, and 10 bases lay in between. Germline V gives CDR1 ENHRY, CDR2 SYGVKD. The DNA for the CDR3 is TGTGCCATCAGTGGGGACGGAATCAATCAGCCCCAGCATTTT. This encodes CAISGDGINQPQHF.

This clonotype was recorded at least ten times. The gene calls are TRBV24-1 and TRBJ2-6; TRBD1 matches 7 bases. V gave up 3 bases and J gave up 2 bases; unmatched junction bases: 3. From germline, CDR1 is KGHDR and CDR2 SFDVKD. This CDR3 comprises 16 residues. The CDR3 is CATSDTGQAGANVLTF. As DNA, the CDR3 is TGTGCCACCAGTGATACCGGACAGGCTGGGGCCAACGTCCTGACTTTC.

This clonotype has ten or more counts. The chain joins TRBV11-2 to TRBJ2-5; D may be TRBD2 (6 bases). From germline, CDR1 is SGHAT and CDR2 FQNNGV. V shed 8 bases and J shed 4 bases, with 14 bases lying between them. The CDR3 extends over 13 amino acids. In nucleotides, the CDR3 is TGTGCCAGCGTAAGGGACTCAGGAGAGACCCAGTACTTC. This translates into CASVRDSGETQYF.

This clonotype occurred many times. The DNA for the CDR3 is TGCAGTGCTTATTACGGGGGTATCTACAATGAGCAGTTCTTC. Encoded protein: CSAYYGGIYNEQFF. The chain has TRBV20-1 and TRBJ2-1, with D perhaps TRBD2 (6 bases). The CDR3 sequence is 14 residues long. The germline gives CDR1 DFQATT, CDR2 SNEGSKA (reference sequence). V was cut by 5 bases and J by 3 bases, with 14 bases left in between.